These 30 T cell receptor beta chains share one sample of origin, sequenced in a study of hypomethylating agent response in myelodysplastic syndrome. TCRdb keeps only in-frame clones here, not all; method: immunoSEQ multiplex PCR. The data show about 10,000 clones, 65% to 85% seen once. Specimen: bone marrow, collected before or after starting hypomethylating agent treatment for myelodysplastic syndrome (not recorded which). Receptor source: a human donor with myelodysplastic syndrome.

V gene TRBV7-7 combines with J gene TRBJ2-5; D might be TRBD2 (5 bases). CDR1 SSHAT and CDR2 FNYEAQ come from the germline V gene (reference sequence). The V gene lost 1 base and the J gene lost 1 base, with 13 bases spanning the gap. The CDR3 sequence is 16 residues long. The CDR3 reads CASSLGPGESQETQYF. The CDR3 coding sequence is TGTGCCAGCAGCTTAGGACCCGGGGAGTCCCAAGAGACCCAGTACTTC. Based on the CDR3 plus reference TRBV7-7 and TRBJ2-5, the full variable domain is GAGVSQSPRYKVTKRGQDVTLRCDPISSHATLYWYQQALGQGPEFLTYFNYEAQPDKSGLPSDRFSAERPEGSISTLTIQRTEQRDSAMYRCASSLGPGESQETQYFGPGTRLLVL.

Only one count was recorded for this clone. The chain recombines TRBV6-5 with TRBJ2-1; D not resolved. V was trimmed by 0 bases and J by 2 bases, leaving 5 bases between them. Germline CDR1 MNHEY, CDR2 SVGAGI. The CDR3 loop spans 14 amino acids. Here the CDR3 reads CASSYSLAYNEQFF. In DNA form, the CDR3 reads TGTGCCAGCAGTTACTCCCTAGCCTACAATGAGCAGTTCTTC.

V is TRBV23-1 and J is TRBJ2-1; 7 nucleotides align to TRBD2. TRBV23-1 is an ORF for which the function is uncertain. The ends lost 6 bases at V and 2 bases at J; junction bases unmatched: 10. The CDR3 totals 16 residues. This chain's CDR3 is CASSRRGGSPYNEQFF. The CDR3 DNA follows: TGCGCCAGCAGCCGACGTGGCGGGAGCCCCTACAATGAGCAGTTCTTC.

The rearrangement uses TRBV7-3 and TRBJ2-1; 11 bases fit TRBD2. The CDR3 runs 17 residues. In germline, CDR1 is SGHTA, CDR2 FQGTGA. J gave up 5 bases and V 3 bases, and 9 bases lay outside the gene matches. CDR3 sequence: CASSFTLAGGPNNEQFF. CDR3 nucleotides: TGTGCCAGCAGCTTCACCTTAGCGGGAGGGCCGAACAATGAGCAGTTCTTC.

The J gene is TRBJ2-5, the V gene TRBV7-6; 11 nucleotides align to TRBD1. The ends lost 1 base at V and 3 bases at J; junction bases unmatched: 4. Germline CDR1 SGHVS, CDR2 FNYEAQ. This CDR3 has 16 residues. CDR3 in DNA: TGTGCCAGCAGCTTAGGACCGGGACAGGGGGAAGAGACCCAGTACTTC. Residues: CASSLGPGQGEETQYF.

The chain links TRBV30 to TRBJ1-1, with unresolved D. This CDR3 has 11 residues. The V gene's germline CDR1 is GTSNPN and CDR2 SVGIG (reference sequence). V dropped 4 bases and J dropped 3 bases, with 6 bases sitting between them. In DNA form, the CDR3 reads TGTGCCTGGAAAGGGTACACTGAAGCTTTCTTT. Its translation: CAWKGYTEAFF.

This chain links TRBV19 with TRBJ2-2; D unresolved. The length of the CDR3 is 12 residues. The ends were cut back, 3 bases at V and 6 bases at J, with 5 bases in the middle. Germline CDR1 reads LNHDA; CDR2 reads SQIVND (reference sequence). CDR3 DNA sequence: TGTGCCAGTAGTATCGGGCCCGGGGAGCTGTTTTTT. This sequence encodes CASSIGPGELFF.

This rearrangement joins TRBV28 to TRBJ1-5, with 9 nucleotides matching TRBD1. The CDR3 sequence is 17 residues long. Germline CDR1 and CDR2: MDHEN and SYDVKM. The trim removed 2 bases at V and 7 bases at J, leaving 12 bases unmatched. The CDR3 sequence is CASSLIPLRTGEQPQHF. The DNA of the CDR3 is TGTGCCAGCAGTTTAATCCCTCTCCGGACAGGGGAGCAGCCCCAGCATTTT.

As DNA, the CDR3 is TGTGCCATCAGTGAGTCAGTAGCACAAGCCTACGAGCAGTACTTC. Protein product: CAISESVAQAYEQYF. This rearrangement joins TRBV10-3 to TRBJ2-7; no clear D. The CDR3 has 15 residues. Trimming stripped 0 bases from V and 2 bases from J, with 11 bases between. Germline loops: CDR1 ENHRY, CDR2 SYGVKD.

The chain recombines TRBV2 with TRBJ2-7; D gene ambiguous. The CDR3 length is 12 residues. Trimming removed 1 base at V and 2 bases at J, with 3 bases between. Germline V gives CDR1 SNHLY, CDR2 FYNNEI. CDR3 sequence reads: CASSEETYEQYF. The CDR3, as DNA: TGTGCCAGCAGTGAAGAGACCTACGAGCAGTACTTC.

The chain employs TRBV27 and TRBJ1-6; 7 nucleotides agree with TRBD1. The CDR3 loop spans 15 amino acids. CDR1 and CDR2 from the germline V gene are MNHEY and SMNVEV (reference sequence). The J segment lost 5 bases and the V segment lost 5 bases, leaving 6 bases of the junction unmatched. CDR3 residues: CASSVQGDHNSPLHF. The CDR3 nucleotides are TGTGCCAGCAGTGTCCAGGGGGATCATAATTCACCCCTCCACTTT.

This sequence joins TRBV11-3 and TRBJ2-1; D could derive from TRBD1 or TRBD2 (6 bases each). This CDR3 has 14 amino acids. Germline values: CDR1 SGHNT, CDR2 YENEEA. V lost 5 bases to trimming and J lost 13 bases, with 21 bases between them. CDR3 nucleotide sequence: TGTGCCAGCAGCACTCAGGGGACTCACTCTTCCCAGTTCTTC. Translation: CASSTQGTHSSQFF.

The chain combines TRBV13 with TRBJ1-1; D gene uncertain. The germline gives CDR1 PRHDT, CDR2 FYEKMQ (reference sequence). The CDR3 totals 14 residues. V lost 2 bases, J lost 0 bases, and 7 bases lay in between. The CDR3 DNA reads TGTGCCAGCAGCTTAACACACCTGAACACTGAAGCTTTCTTT. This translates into CASSLTHLNTEAFF.

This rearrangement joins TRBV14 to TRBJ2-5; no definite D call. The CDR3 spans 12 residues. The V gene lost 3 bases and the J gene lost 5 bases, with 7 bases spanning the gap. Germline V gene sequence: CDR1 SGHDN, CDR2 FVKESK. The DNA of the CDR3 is TGTGCCAGCAGCCAGGGCGGTGAGACCCAGTACTTC. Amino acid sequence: CASSQGGETQYF.

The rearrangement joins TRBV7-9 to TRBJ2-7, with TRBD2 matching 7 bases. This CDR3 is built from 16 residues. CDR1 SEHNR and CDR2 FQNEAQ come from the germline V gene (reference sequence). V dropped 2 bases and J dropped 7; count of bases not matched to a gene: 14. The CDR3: CASSLMGGEPLWEQYF. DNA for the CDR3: TGTGCCAGCAGCTTAATGGGGGGGGAACCCCTGTGGGAGCAGTACTTC.

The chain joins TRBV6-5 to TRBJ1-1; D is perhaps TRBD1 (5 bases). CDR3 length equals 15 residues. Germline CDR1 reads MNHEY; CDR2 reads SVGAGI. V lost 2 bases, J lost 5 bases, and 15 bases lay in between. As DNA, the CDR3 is TGTGCCAGCAGTTACGGGACGACCCACTGGACTGAAGCTTTCTTT. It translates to CASSYGTTHWTEAFF.

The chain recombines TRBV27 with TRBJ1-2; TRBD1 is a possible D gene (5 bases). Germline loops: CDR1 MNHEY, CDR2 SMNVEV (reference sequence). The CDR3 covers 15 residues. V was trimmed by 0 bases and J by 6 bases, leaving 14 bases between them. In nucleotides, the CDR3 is TGTGCCAGCAGTTTATCCGGGCCGGGGGGGAATGGCTACACCTTC. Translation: CASSLSGPGGNGYTF.

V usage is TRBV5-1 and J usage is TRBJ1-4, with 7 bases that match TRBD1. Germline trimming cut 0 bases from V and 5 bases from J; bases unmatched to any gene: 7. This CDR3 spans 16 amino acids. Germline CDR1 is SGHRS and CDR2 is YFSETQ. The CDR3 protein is CASSLGGQPQNEKLFF. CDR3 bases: TGCGCCAGCAGCTTGGGGGGACAGCCCCAGAATGAAAAACTGTTTTTT.

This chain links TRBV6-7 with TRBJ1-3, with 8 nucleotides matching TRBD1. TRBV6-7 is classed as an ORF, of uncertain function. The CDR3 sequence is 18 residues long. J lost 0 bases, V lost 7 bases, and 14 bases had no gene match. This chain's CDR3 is CASTQGAGPTYSGNTIYF. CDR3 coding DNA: TGTGCCAGCACCCAGGGGGCAGGCCCAACGTACTCTGGAAACACCATATATTTT.

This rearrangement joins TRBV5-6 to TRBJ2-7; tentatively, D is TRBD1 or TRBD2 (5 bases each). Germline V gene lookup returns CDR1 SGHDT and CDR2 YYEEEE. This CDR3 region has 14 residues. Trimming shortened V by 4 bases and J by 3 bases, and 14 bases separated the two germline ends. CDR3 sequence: CASSGGGAIYEQYF. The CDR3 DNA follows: TGTGCCAGCAGCGGGGGTGGAGCCATCTACGAGCAGTACTTC.

CDR3 DNA sequence: TGTGCCAGCCGCGAGTGGGGCGATGGGGCCAACGTCCTGACTTTC. Amino acid sequence: CASREWGDGANVLTF. V gene TRBV27 combines with J gene TRBJ2-6, with D perhaps matching TRBD1 (5 bases). The CDR3 length is 15 residues. The V and J ends lost 8 bases and 3 bases respectively, with 14 bases between them. Per germline, CDR1 MNHEY and CDR2 SMNVEV (reference sequence). Based on the CDR3 plus reference TRBV27 and TRBJ2-6, the full variable domain is EAQVTQNPRYLITVTGKKLTVTCSQNMNHEYMSWYRQDPGLGLRQIYYSMNVEVTDKGDVPEGYKVSRKEKRNFPLILESPSPNQTSLYFCASREWGDGANVLTFGAGSRLTVL.

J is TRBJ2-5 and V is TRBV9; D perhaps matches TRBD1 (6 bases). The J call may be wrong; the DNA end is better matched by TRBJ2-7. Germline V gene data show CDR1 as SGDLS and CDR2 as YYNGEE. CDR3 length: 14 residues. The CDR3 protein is CASSPWDISYEQYF. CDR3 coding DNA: TGTGCCAGCAGCCCTTGGGACATCTCCTACGAGCAGTACTTC.

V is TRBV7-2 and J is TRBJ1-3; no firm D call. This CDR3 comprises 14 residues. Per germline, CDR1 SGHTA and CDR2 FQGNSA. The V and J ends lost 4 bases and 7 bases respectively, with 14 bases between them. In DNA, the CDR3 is TGTGCCAGCAGCTCAGGCTCCGGAGGGAACACCATATATTTT. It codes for CASSSGSGGNTIYF.

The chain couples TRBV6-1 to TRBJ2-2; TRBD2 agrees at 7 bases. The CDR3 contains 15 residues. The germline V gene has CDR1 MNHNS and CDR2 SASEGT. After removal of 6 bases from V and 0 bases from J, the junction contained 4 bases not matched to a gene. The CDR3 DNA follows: TGTGCCAGCAGGAGGGCGGGGGCGAACACCGGGGAGCTGTTTTTT. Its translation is CASRRAGANTGELFF.

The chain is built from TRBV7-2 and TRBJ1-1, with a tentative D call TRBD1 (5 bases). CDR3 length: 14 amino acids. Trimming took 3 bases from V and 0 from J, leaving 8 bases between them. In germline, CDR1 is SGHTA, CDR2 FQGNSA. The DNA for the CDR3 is TGTGCCAGCAGCTTTGACAGCATGAACACTGAAGCTTTCTTT. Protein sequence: CASSFDSMNTEAFF.

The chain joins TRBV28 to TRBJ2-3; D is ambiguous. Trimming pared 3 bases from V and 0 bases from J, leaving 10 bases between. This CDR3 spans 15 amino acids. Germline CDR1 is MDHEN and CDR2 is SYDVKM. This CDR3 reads CASSFSEASTDTQYF. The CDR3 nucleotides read TGTGCCAGCAGTTTTTCGGAAGCCAGCACAGATACGCAGTATTTT.

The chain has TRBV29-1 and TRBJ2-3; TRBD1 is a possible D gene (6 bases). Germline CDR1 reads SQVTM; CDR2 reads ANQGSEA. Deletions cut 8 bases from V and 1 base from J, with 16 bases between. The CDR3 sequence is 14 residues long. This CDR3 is CSSKQGLGTDTQYF. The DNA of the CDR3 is TGCAGCTCAAAACAGGGTTTGGGCACAGATACGCAGTATTTT.

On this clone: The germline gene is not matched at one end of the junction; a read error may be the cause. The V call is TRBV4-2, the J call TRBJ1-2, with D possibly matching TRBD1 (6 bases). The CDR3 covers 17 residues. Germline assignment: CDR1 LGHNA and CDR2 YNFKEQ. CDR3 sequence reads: CASSQVLGDNVDYDYTF. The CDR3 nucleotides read TGTGCCAGCAGCCAAGTGTTGGGGGACAATGTGGACTATGACTACACCTTC.

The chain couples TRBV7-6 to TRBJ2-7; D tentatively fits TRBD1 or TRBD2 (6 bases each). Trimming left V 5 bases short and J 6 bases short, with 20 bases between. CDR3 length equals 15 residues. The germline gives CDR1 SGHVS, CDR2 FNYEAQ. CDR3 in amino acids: CASSQEGGKVFEQYF. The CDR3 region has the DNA TGTGCCAGCAGCCAAGAAGGGGGGAAGGTCTTCGAGCAGTACTTC.

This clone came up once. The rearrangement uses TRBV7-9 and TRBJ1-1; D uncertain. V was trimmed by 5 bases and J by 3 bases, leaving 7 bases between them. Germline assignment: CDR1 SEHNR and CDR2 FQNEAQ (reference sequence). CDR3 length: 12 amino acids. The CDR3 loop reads CASSPSDTEAFF. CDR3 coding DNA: TGTGCCAGCAGCCCCTCAGACACTGAAGCTTTCTTT.